Following are 8 T cell receptor beta chains from one sample sequenced in a study of blood T cells in healthy people across ages. A second PCR of roughly 6 to 12 cycles used a sample-barcoded 5' primer and a J-beta primer mix. TCRdb itself ran the 5' RACE reads through MiXCR, one entry per CDR3 protein. The repertoire holds around 1,000,000 distinct CDR3 sequences, under 30% seen once, with less than 0.75% in the top ten. These data were likewise used in another study, on T cells of mothers and their children.

Material: blood. The receptors stem from a girl aged 2-15 years in good health.

This clonotype has a count of ten or more. This sequence joins TRBV6-2 or TRBV6-3 and TRBJ2-1, with 9 positions matching TRBD2. The CDR3 has 16 amino acids. Trimming at V came to 7 bases and at J to 5 bases, leaving 12 bases not matched to a gene. Germline CDR1 reads MNHEY; CDR2 reads SVGEGT. CDR3 protein: CASMLRGGLPNNEQFF. DNA of the CDR3: TGTGCCAGCATGTTGCGGGGGGGCCTTCCGAACAATGAGCAGTTCTTC.

V is TRBV11-2 and J is TRBJ2-1; possible D gene TRBD2, 6 bases. V was clipped by 3 bases and J by 9 bases, with 9 bases between them. Germline V gene data show CDR1 as SGHAT and CDR2 as FQNNGV. The CDR3 covers 12 residues. CDR3 nucleotides: TGTGCCAGCAGCTTCCGGGAGCCTGAGCAGTTCTTC. Its translation: CASSFREPEQFF. Full variable domain (rest looked up from reference TRBV11-2 and TRBJ2-1): EAGVAQSPRYKIIEKRQSVAFWCNPISGHATLYWYQQILGQGPKLLIQFQNNGVVDDSQLPKDRFSAERLKGVDSTLKIQPAKLEDSAVYLCASSFREPEQFFGPGTRLTVL.

The rearrangement uses TRBV12-5 and TRBJ1-1, with D unclear. V lost 6 bases, J lost 0 bases, and 8 bases lay in between. Germline CDR1 reads LGHNT; CDR2 reads FRNRAP. CDR3 length: 13 amino acids. The CDR3 DNA follows: TGTGCTAGTGGGGTCCATCTGAACACTGAAGCTTTCTTT. It encodes CASGVHLNTEAFF.

The chain has TRBV7-6 and TRBJ2-2, with TRBD1 matching over 12 bases. Germline V gene lookup returns CDR1 SGHVS and CDR2 FNYEAQ. J was trimmed by 7 bases and V by 1 base; bases with no gene match: 7. The CDR3 spans 17 residues. The CDR3 region has the DNA TGTGCCAGCAGCTTAGTGCCGGGACAGGGGGCTATCGGGGAGCTGTTTTTT. Protein sequence: CASSLVPGQGAIGELFF.

J is TRBJ2-7 and V is TRBV29-1, with D possibly matching TRBD2 (7 bases). The CDR3 is made up of 17 amino acids. The germline CDR1 and CDR2 sequences are SQVTM and ANQGSEA. V lost 0 bases, J lost 4 bases, and 22 bases lay in between. CDR3 protein: CSVEEAFGGRSSYEQYF. The CDR3, as DNA: TGCAGCGTTGAAGAGGCCTTCGGGGGGCGGAGTTCTTACGAGCAGTACTTC.

There are a few counts of this clonotype. J is TRBJ2-5 and V is TRBV29-1; no firm D call. The J call may not be correct, given that the DNA end is closer to TRBJ2-7. Germline V gene data show CDR1 as SQVTM and CDR2 as ANQGSEA. This CDR3 is 14 amino acids long. The CDR3 spells CSVEGIPGADEQYF. CDR3 nucleotide sequence: TGCAGCGTTGAGGGGATACCAGGTGCGGACGAGCAGTACTTC.

The genes are TRBV5-1 and TRBJ2-4; D unresolved. The V end was cut by 0 bases, the J end by 3 bases, with 10 bases between. From germline, CDR1 is SGHRS and CDR2 YFSETQ. This CDR3 is 15 amino acids long. CDR3 sequence: CASSLVPQIKNIQYF. In nucleotides, the CDR3 is TGCGCCAGCAGCTTGGTCCCACAGATCAAAAACATTCAGTACTTC.

This rearrangement joins TRBV12-5 to TRBJ2-2; 7 bases are a match to TRBD2. The germline V gene has CDR1 LGHNT and CDR2 FRNRAP. Losses at the gene ends were 0 bases for V and 7 bases for J; bases not matched to a gene: 5. The CDR3 covers 15 residues. The CDR3 here is CASGLVGGSIGELFF. As DNA, the CDR3 is TGTGCTAGTGGTTTGGTCGGGGGGTCCATCGGGGAGCTGTTTTTT.